The 8 T cell receptor beta chains reported below all come from one sample, sequenced in a study of blood T cell repertoires in COVID-19. Clones were sequenced by immunoSEQ multiplex PCR, and TCRdb holds only the in-frame ones, with some missing. The data show about 180,000 clones, over 80% seen once. The sequenced sample consisted of peripheral blood. The source of these receptors is a woman aged 40 to 49 with COVID-19, enrolled during active disease.

On this clone itself: Within the sample, other DNA sequences also encode this same CDR3. CDR3 DNA: TGTGCCAGCTCAAAGGGACAGAATGAAAAACTGTTTTTT. This translates into CASSKGQNEKLFF. V gene TRBV18 combines with J gene TRBJ1-4; 7 bases match TRBD1. The CDR3 spans 13 residues. Trimming at V came to 5 bases and at J to 5 bases, leaving 2 bases not matched to a gene. Germline values: CDR1 KGHSH, CDR2 LQKENI.

This sequence joins TRBV5-1 and TRBJ1-1; the match to TRBD1 covers 8 bases. The CDR3 has 14 amino acids. The germline gives CDR1 SGHRS, CDR2 YFSETQ. V lost 4 bases to trimming and J lost 4 bases; unmatched junction nucleotides: 6. In nucleotides, the CDR3 is TGCGCCAGCAGCCTGGAACAGGGGGGCACTGAAGCTTTCTTT. Its translation is CASSLEQGGTEAFF.

J is TRBJ2-3 and V is TRBV21-1; the DNA was not used to check the table's D call, TRBD2. TRBV21-1 is marked as a pseudogene. The CDR3 sequence is 17 residues long. DNA of the CDR3: TGTGCCAGCAACAGCGGGGGGTCGACTAACTGCACAGATACGCAGTATTTT. Amino acids: CASNSGGSTNCTDTQYF.

The V gene is TRBV2, the J gene TRBJ1-1; tentative D call: TRBD1 (5 bases). The germline gives CDR1 SNHLY, CDR2 FYNNEI. CDR3 size: 14 residues. The germline V and J ends were trimmed by 4 bases and 1 base, with 10 bases remaining between them. CDR3 nucleotides: TGTGCCAGCAGTGGTGACAGCCCGAACACTGAAGCTTTCTTT. It encodes CASSGDSPNTEAFF.

The rearrangement links TRBV21-1 to TRBJ1-5; the table names TRBD1, a call not compared with the DNA. TRBV21-1 is an annotated pseudogene. This CDR3 is built from 18 residues. CDR3 in DNA: TGTGCCAGCAGCGCTCTCTGGGCAGGGGAACGCAGCAATCAGCCCCAGCATTTT. Amino acid sequence: CASSALWAGERSNQPQHF.

The V gene is TRBV3-1 (or the pseudogene TRBV3-2), the J gene TRBJ2-5; 7 nucleotides line up with TRBD1. J lost 2 bases, V lost 5 bases, and 11 bases had no gene match. The CDR3 loop spans 16 amino acids. Germline lookup yields CDR1 LGHDT and CDR2 YNNKEL (reference sequence). CDR3 sequence reads: CASSSRDSPFQETQYF. The CDR3 DNA is TGTGCCAGCAGCAGCCGGGACAGCCCATTTCAAGAGACCCAGTACTTC.

The chain is built from TRBV5-1 and TRBJ2-7; 10 nucleotides line up with TRBD2. CDR3 length equals 15 residues. Germline values: CDR1 SGHRS, CDR2 YFSETQ. The junction had 3 bases not matched to a gene; V was cut back by 0 bases and J by 3 bases. CDR3 nucleotides: TGCGCCAGCAGCTTGGAATCTAGCGGGAGCTACGAGCAGTACTTC. Protein product: CASSLESSGSYEQYF.

J is TRBJ2-5 and V is TRBV27; D may be TRBD1 (6 bases). The CDR3 has 15 amino acids. The V gene lost 6 bases and the J gene lost 4 bases, with 18 bases spanning the gap. Germline CDR1 is MNHEY and CDR2 is SMNVEV (reference sequence). CDR3 bases: TGTGCCAGCAGCAGGGGACATTCGCTAGTAGAGACCCAGTACTTC. Amino acids: CASSRGHSLVETQYF.